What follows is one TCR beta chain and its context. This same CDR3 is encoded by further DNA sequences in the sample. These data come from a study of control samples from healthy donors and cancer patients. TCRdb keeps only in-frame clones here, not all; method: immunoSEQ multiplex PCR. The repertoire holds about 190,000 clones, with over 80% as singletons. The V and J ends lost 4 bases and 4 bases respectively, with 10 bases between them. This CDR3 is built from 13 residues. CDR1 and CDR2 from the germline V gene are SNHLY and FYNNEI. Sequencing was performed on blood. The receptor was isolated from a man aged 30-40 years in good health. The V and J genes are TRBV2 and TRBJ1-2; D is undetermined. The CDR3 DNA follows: TGTGCCAGCAGTGGAGGCAGAGCCTATGGCTACACCTTC. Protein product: CASSGGRAYGYTF.